This T cell receptor (beta chain) was found in a study of control samples from healthy donors and cancer patients. Method: immunoSEQ multiplex PCR; TCRdb's copy keeps in-frame clones and lacks some. The repertoire has over 85,000 clones, roughly 90% of them found once; the top ten carry roughly 3.5%. Germline CDR1 reads LNHDA; CDR2 reads SQIVND (reference sequence). The CDR3 covers 15 residues. V lost 6 bases and J lost 6, with 20 bases in between. The receptor's source is a woman aged 55-69 years with lung cancer. Material for sequencing was PBMCs. The chain carries TRBV19 and TRBJ1-1, with D uncertain. CDR3 DNA: TGTGCCAGTAGCACCCTTCAGGAGGGATCACCTGAAGCTTTCTTT. Translated, it gives CASSTLQEGSPEAFF.